A selection of T cell receptor beta chains follows, all from one sample in a study of vaccination and CD4 T cells after COVID-19. Their cognate antigens are unknown. TCRdb re-analysed the PCR reads in MiXCR, keeping a single row per CDR3 protein. The sample shows more than 9,500 distinct CDR3 sequences, around 30% of them seen only once. The specimen sequenced was cultured CD4+ T cells from blood. The origin of the receptors is a human donor with COVID-19. The CDR3 runs from the conserved cysteine through the conserved F or W. A D gene is named only where the DNA matches it firmly. Size is stated for part of the rows, as once, few or many counts, or as a class when the clone is expanded.

cdr3_aa cdr3_nt d_call clone_size j_call v_call
CATSPNSQGASPLHF TGTGCCACCAGTCCCAACAGCCAGGGCGCTTCACCCCTCCACTTT . once TRBJ1-6 TRBV28
CASRTSGTNTGELFF TGCGCCAGCCGCACCTCCGGGACGAACACCGGGGAGCTGTTTTTT . . TRBJ2-2 TRBV5-1
CASSLVGGEETQYF TGTGCCAGCAGCTTAGTGGGGGGCGAGGAGACCCAGTACTTC . few TRBJ2-5 TRBV7-6
CASSESGVRVYGNTIYF TGTGCCAGCAGTGAAAGCGGTGTCAGGGTGTATGGAAACACCATATATTTT . few TRBJ1-3 TRBV6-1
CASRPDRGNYGYTF TGTGCCAGCAGGCCCGACAGGGGGAACTATGGCTACACCTTC TRBD1 few TRBJ1-2 TRBV6-1
CASRPQENYGYTF TGTGCCAGCAGGCCACAGGAGAACTATGGCTACACCTTC . . TRBJ1-2 TRBV6-1
CASSQRGPREDTQYF TGTGCCAGCAGCCAAAGGGGGCCCCGGGAAGATACGCAGTATTTT TRBD1 few TRBJ2-3 TRBV6-1
CASSLAKTVNYGYTF TGTGCCAGCAGCTTAGCCAAGACCGTTAACTATGGCTACACCTTC . few TRBJ1-2 TRBV7-2
CASSQPRNTEAFF TGTGCCAGCAGTCAACCAAGGAACACTGAAGCTTTCTTT . . TRBJ1-1 TRBV11-2
CATRSSYNSPLHF TGTGCCACCCGAAGCTCCTATAATTCACCCCTCCACTTT . medium-sized TRBJ1-6 TRBV27
CSVADRGTGNQPQHF TGCAGCGTTGCCGACCGTGGGACAGGGAATCAGCCCCAGCATTTT TRBD1 . TRBJ1-5 TRBV29-1
CASREGGRNIAKNIQYF TGTGCCAGCAGGGAAGGGGGTCGGAATATAGCCAAAAACATTCAGTACTTC . . TRBJ2-4 TRBV6-1
CAISDSGAGETQYF TGTGCCATCAGTGATTCGGGGGCGGGAGAGACCCAGTACTTC . . TRBJ2-5 TRBV10-3
CASSYRQTGGKETQYF TGTGCCAGCAGTTATAGACAGACAGGGGGCAAAGAGACCCAGTACTTC TRBD1 . TRBJ2-5 TRBV5-6
CASSPLGEGGLDYGYTF TGTGCCAGCAGCCCCCTTGGGGAGGGGGGCTTGGACTATGGCTACACCTTC . few TRBJ1-2 TRBV2
CASSLSDGGNEKLFF TGTGCCAGCAGTTTATCGGACGGAGGTAATGAAAAACTGTTTTTT . few TRBJ1-4 TRBV28
CASRETGMGNQPQHF TGTGCCAGCCGGGAAACAGGGATGGGCAATCAGCCCCAGCATTTT . medium-sized TRBJ1-5 TRBV6-1
CASRQNNEQFF TGTGCCAGCCGCCAGAACAATGAGCAGTTCTTC . . TRBJ2-1 TRBV6-1
CASSLGRSGDQPQHF TGCGCCAGCAGTCTGGGTAGATCCGGCGATCAGCCCCAGCATTTT . . TRBJ1-5 TRBV4-3
CASSVSTGALGELFF TGTGCCAGCAGCGTATCGACAGGGGCTCTAGGGGAGCTGTTTTTT TRBD1 . TRBJ2-2 TRBV9
CSARVQALNSPLHF TGCAGTGCTAGGGTTCAGGCCCTGAATTCACCCCTCCACTTT . few TRBJ1-6 TRBV20-1
CASKSTGAFHQPQHF TGTGCCAGCAAGTCCACGGGGGCTTTTCATCAGCCCCAGCATTTT . once TRBJ1-5 TRBV2
CASSVTRTNTEAFF TGTGCCAGCAGTGTGACACGGACGAACACTGAAGCTTTCTTT . few TRBJ1-1 TRBV28
CSGGQQQETQYF TGCAGCGGGGGACAGCAACAAGAGACCCAGTACTTC TRBD1 . TRBJ2-5 TRBV29-1
CASAGVGLEEQFF TGTGCCAGCGCTGGAGTGGGGTTGGAGGAGCAGTTCTTC . . TRBJ2-1 TRBV25-1
CASSLAGANQETQYF TGTGCCAGCAGCCTAGCGGGGGCTAACCAAGAGACCCAGTACTTC TRBD2 . TRBJ2-5 TRBV7-2
CASSELQVYEQYF TGTGCCAGCAGTGAATTGCAAGTCTACGAGCAGTACTTC . few TRBJ2-7 TRBV2
CAWSAPANYGYTF TGTGCCTGGAGTGCTCCAGCTAACTATGGCTACACCTTC . . TRBJ1-2 TRBV30
CASSENEQGRYEQYF TGTGCCAGCAGTGAGAACGAACAGGGGAGGTACGAGCAGTACTTC . . TRBJ2-7 TRBV6-1
CASRGDGASGYTF TGTGCCAGCAGGGGGGACGGGGCCTCTGGCTACACCTTC . . TRBJ1-2 TRBV28
CASSLKARNTGELFF TGTGCCAGCAGCCTAAAGGCTAGGAACACCGGGGAGCTGTTTTTT . . TRBJ2-2 TRBV7-8
CASSSPGLAAYNEQFF TGTGCCAGCAGCTCACCGGGACTAGCGGCCTACAATGAGCAGTTCTTC TRBD2 once TRBJ2-1 TRBV7-3
CASSLVGEGWDIQYF TGTGCCAGCAGTTTAGTTGGGGAGGGTTGGGACATTCAGTACTTC TRBD2 . TRBJ2-4 TRBV12-3/TRBV12-4
CASSQVSVNRATSLNTEAFF TGTGCCAGCAGCCAAGTTTCGGTTAACAGGGCCACTTCCCTGAACACTGAAGCTTTCTTT . . TRBJ1-1 TRBV14
CASSHRRGPTGDTQYF TGTGCCAGCAGCCACAGACGTGGCCCGACGGGTGATACGCAGTATTTT . few TRBJ2-3 TRBV11-1
CASSLRGFGELFF TGTGCCAGCAGCCTCAGGGGGTTCGGGGAGCTGTTTTTT TRBD1 few TRBJ2-2 TRBV7-3
CATSRDLTSGTANEQFF TGTGCCACCAGCAGAGATTTGACTAGCGGGACGGCGAATGAGCAGTTCTTC TRBD2 . TRBJ2-1 TRBV15
CASTSGRGQKDTQYF TGTGCCAGCACCTCCGGAAGGGGGCAGAAAGATACGCAGTATTTT TRBD1 . TRBJ2-3 TRBV12-3/TRBV12-4
CASRRTGGAGYTF TGTGCCAGCAGACGGACAGGGGGCGCTGGCTACACCTTC TRBD1 . TRBJ1-2 TRBV12-3/TRBV12-4
CAISEEWNTEAFF TGTGCCATCAGTGAGGAGTGGAACACTGAAGCTTTCTTT . few TRBJ1-1 TRBV10-3
CASSIIGTEGSPLHF TGTGCCAGTAGTATAATTGGGACAGAGGGTTCACCCCTCCACTTT TRBD1 few TRBJ1-6 TRBV19
CASSQGAGPGQPQHF TGTGCCAGCAGCCAGGGGGCAGGGCCGGGCCAGCCCCAGCATTTT TRBD1 few TRBJ1-5 TRBV6-2/TRBV6-3
CASSLLGGGTQETQYF TGTGCCAGCAGTTTATTAGGCGGGGGGACGCAAGAGACCCAGTACTTC TRBD2 . TRBJ2-5 TRBV27
CSARDRGTAMETQYF TGCAGTGCTAGAGATCGAGGCACGGCGATGGAGACCCAGTACTTC . . TRBJ2-5 TRBV20-1
CATSVSGAGETQYF TGTGCCACCAGTGTGTCGGGGGCAGGGGAGACCCAGTACTTC . few TRBJ2-5 TRBV24-1
CAISEFGTGDYGHTF TGTGCCATCAGTGAGTTCGGGACAGGGGACTATGGCCACACCTTC TRBD1 . TRBJ1-2 TRBV10-3
CASSEYQGLDEQYF TGTGCCAGCAGTGAGTACCAGGGGCTAGACGAGCAGTACTTC . . TRBJ2-7 TRBV2
CASSLGGGIGLNQPQHF TGTGCCAGCAGTTTAGGGGGAGGGATTGGCCTCAATCAGCCCCAGCATTTT . few TRBJ1-5 TRBV28
CASSNRDGSNYGYTF TGTGCCAGCAGCAACCGGGACGGATCTAACTATGGCTACACCTTC . few TRBJ1-2 TRBV7-8
CSADREAFF TGCAGCGCGGACAGGGAAGCTTTCTTT TRBD1 . TRBJ1-1 TRBV29-1
CASSYSKGANSPLHF TGTGCCAGCAGTTACTCGAAGGGGGCCAATTCACCCCTCCACTTT TRBD1 few TRBJ1-6 TRBV6-5
CASSYPGLNTEAFF TGTGCCAGCAGCTACCCGGGTTTGAACACTGAAGCTTTCTTT . . TRBJ1-1 TRBV5-8
CASKNRGGDWNSPLHF TGTGCCAGCAAGAATAGGGGGGGCGACTGGAATTCACCCCTCCACTTT . . TRBJ1-6 TRBV6-1
CASRRATTDTQYF TGTGCCAGCAGACGGGCCACCACAGATACGCAGTATTTT . . TRBJ2-3 TRBV7-8
CASSKWKGRHSGNTIYF TGTGCCAGCAGCAAATGGAAGGGCAGACACTCTGGAAACACCATATATTTT . . TRBJ1-3 TRBV21-1
CSAHWPRSTDTQYF TGCAGTGCCCACTGGCCCAGAAGCACAGATACGCAGTATTTT . . TRBJ2-3 TRBV20-1